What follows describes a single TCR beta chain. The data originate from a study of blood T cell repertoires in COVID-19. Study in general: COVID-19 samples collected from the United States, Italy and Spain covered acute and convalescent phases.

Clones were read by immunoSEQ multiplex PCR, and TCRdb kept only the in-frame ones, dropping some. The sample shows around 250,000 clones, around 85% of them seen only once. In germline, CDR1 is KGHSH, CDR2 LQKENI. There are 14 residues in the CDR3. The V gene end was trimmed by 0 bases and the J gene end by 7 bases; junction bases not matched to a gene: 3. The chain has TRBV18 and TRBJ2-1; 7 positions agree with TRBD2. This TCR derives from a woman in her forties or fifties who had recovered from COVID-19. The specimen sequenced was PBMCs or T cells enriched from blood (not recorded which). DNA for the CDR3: TGTGCCAGCTCACCACCCGGGAGGATTAATGAGCAGTTCTTC. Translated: CASSPPGRINEQFF.